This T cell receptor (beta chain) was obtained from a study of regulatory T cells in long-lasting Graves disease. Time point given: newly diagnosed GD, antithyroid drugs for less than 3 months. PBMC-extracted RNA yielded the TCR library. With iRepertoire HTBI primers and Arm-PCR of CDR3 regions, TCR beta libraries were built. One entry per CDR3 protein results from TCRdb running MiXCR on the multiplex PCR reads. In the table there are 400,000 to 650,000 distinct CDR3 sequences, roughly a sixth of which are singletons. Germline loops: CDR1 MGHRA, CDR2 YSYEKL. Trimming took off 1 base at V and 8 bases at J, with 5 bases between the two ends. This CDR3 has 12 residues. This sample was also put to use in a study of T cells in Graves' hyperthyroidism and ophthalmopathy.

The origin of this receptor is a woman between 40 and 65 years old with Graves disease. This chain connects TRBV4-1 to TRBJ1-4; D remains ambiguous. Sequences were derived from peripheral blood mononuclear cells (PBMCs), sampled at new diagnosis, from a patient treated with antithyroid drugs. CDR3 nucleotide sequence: TGCGCCAGCAGCCAAGTAATCGAAAAACTGTTTTTT. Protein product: CASSQVIEKLFF.